This T cell receptor (beta chain) was profiled in a study of cytomegalovirus exposure and HLA in healthy donors. The donors (healthy individuals) were bone marrow donors. This clone was seen only once. Its antigen is not known. The same CDR3 can be traced to other DNA sequences in this sample. The CDR3 has 14 amino acids. V was pared by 0 bases and J by 0 bases, with 6 bases between. Germline V gives CDR1 SGHVS, CDR2 FQNEAQ. The study ran its PCR with 60 Vbeta and 13 Jbeta primers. Assay: immunoSEQ multiplex PCR; the TCRdb copy retains only in-frame clones and omits some. Of hundreds of thousands of clones in the sample, 65% to 85% were seen once. The study's findings and limits: Per a later analysis, HLA-associated TCR beta chains showed more clonal expansion than other, equally common TCR beta chains. Associated with cytomegalovirus, according to the listing, were some 180 TCR beta chains.

The chain has TRBV7-8 and TRBJ2-7, with D unclear. Sequences were obtained from PBMCs. The sequence was obtained from a boy aged 2 to 9 in good health and CMV-seronegative. The CDR3 coding sequence is TGTGCCAGCAGCTTAGCGCAGTCCTCCTACGAGCAGTACTTC. Its protein is CASSLAQSSYEQYF. The full variable domain, completed using reference TRBV7-8 and TRBJ2-7, is GAGVSQSPRYKVAKRGQDVALRCDPISGHVSLFWYQQALGQGPEFLTYFQNEAQLDKSGLPSDRFFAERPEGSVSTLKIQRTQQEDSAVYLCASSLAQSSYEQYFGPGTRLTVT.